This T cell receptor (beta chain) was identified in a study of blood T cell repertoires in COVID-19. V lost 1 base and J lost 2, with 9 bases in between. CDR1 MDHEN and CDR2 SYDVKM come from the germline V gene. CDR3 length: 14 amino acids. Libraries were prepared by immunoSEQ multiplex PCR; TCRdb keeps only in-frame clonotypes and omits some of them. The table includes about 370,000 clones, around 87% detected once. Sequenced material: PBMCs or T cells enriched from blood (not recorded which). The source is a man aged 18 to 29 who had recovered from COVID-19. This chain uses TRBV28 with TRBJ2-7; no clear D gene. In DNA, the CDR3 is TGTGCCAGCAGTTTATTCAGGCCGCCCTACGAGCAGTACTTC. It is translated as CASSLFRPPYEQYF.